One and the same sample provided the 20 T cell receptor beta chains below, sequenced in a study of T cells in localized non-small cell lung cancer. TCRdb's copy holds only in-frame clones and misses some; the assay was immunoSEQ multiplex PCR. The table shows approximately 67,000 clones, with 84% occurring only once. This specimen was peripheral blood, taken before any cancer treatment. Receptors originate from a female donor over 55 with stage I lung adenocarcinoma.

A single count supports this clone. J is TRBJ2-4 and V is TRBV28, with a weak D call TRBD1 (7 bases). CDR1 and CDR2 (germline): MDHEN, SYDVKM. The CDR3 consists of 15 residues. The V and J ends lost 5 bases and 7 bases respectively, with 18 bases between them. In DNA, the CDR3 is TGTGCCAGCAGTCCACACCAGGGGGGCGGGAACATTCAGTACTTC. Translating it yields CASSPHQGGGNIQYF.

The rearrangement joins TRBV18 to TRBJ1-2; 8 nucleotides line up with TRBD1. Germline CDR1 and CDR2: KGHSH and LQKENI. This CDR3 contains 14 residues. Trimming cost V 6 bases and J 1 base; bases outside gene matches: 4. The DNA for the CDR3 is TGTGCCAGCTCGGAAGGACAGGGTAACTATGGCTACACCTTC. The encoded protein is CASSEGQGNYGYTF.

CDR3 sequence: CASSEVGGSSYEQYF. DNA of the CDR3: TGCGCCAGCAGTGAGGTCGGGGGAAGCTCCTACGAGCAGTACTTC. V usage is TRBV10-2 and J usage is TRBJ2-7; D may be TRBD2 (6 bases). This CDR3 is 15 amino acids long. The V gene's germline CDR1 is WSHSY and CDR2 SAAADI. V was clipped by 2 bases and J by 0 bases, with 11 bases between them.

The V call is TRBV10-3, the J call TRBJ2-1; 7 bases are shared with TRBD2. CDR1 is ENHRY, CDR2 SYGVKD, per germline. The CDR3 extends over 15 amino acids. V shed 10 bases and J 2 bases; nucleotides not matched to a gene: 11. Here the CDR3 DNA reads TGTGCCACCCAAGCGGGAAGTATCGCCTACAATGAGCAGTTCTTC. It translates to CATQAGSIAYNEQFF.

The chain joins TRBV27 to TRBJ2-3; the D gene could be TRBD1 or TRBD2 (7 bases each). V lost 4 bases to trimming and J lost 2 bases, with 16 bases between them. In germline, CDR1 is MNHEY, CDR2 SMNVEV (reference sequence). The length of the CDR3 is 16 residues. CDR3 in amino acids: CASSWGGDSHTDTQYF. For the CDR3, the DNA is TGTGCCAGCAGTTGGGGAGGGGACAGCCACACAGATACGCAGTATTTT.

This clone was observed a handful of times. This chain connects TRBV7-8 to TRBJ2-1, with 8 bases fitting TRBD2. Looked up from germline, CDR1 is SGHVS and CDR2 is FQNEAQ. V shed 6 bases and J 6 bases; nucleotides not matched to a gene: 10. CDR3 length: 15 amino acids. The CDR3 sequence is CASRLLSGAFNEQFF. DNA of the CDR3: TGTGCCAGCAGACTACTTAGCGGGGCATTCAATGAGCAGTTCTTC.

The chain is built from TRBV6-9 and TRBJ1-1; no clear D gene. Trimming removed 5 bases at V and 1 base at J, with 17 bases between. The germline gives CDR1 MNHGY, CDR2 SVAAGI. There are 16 residues in the CDR3. Here the CDR3 DNA reads TGTGCCAGCAGTACAGTTCGGACGGTCAGGAACACTGAAGCTTTCTTT. It yields the protein CASSTVRTVRNTEAFF.

CDR3 protein: CASSEAIYGYTF. The CDR3 DNA reads as TGTGCCAGCAGTGAGGCCATCTATGGCTACACCTTC. The chain carries TRBV28 and TRBJ1-2; D is unclear. The germline V gene encodes CDR1 MDHEN and CDR2 SYDVKM. V was clipped by 5 bases and J by 4 bases, with 8 bases between them. The CDR3 runs to 12 residues.

The chain links TRBV18 to TRBJ2-6, with D unresolved. CDR3 size: 15 residues. The V end was cut by 1 base, the J end by 0 bases, with 4 bases between. Germline V gives CDR1 KGHSH, CDR2 LQKENI. DNA for the CDR3: TGTGCCAGCTCACCACAGACCTCTGGGGCCAACGTCCTGACTTTC. Translation: CASSPQTSGANVLTF.

The chain has TRBV19 and TRBJ2-5; D is perhaps TRBD1 (5 bases). Per the germline V gene, CDR1 is LNHDA and CDR2 is SQIVND (reference sequence). V was cut by 1 base and J by 7 bases, with 25 bases left in between. The CDR3 is 18 amino acids. CDR3 in amino acids: CASSIANPRARLRGTQYF. As DNA, the CDR3 is TGTGCCAGTAGTATAGCCAACCCCAGGGCCAGATTAAGGGGGACCCAGTACTTC.

The CDR3 is CASRRDASYEQYF. For the CDR3, the DNA is TGCGCCAGCAGGCGGGACGCCTCCTACGAGCAGTACTTC. This chain connects TRBV5-1 to TRBJ2-7; TRBD2 is a possible D gene (6 bases). Germline assignment: CDR1 SGHRS and CDR2 YFSETQ. CDR3 length: 13 residues. V lost 5 bases to trimming and J lost 0 bases, with 9 bases between them.

The chain is built from TRBV7-2 and TRBJ1-5; 9 bases match TRBD1. Per the germline V gene, CDR1 is SGHTA and CDR2 is FQGNSA. V was pared by 5 bases and J by 4 bases, with 6 bases of the junction left unmatched. This CDR3 spans 15 amino acids. The CDR3 DNA reads as TGTGCCAGCAGCCCGACCGGACAGGGGAATCAGCCCCAGCATTTT. It translates to CASSPTGQGNQPQHF.

This clone was seen a few times. The chain couples TRBV19 to TRBJ1-1; D is undetermined. The CDR3 contains 16 residues. Trimming shortened V by 3 bases and J by 1 base, and 15 bases separated the two germline ends. Germline V CDR1 and CDR2: LNHDA, SQIVND (reference sequence). CDR3 loop: CASSIRTPRGNTEAFF. The CDR3 DNA reads as TGTGCCAGTAGTATTAGGACTCCTCGCGGGAACACTGAAGCTTTCTTT.

This clone was observed a few times. CDR3 loop: CASSPRLAGGPPDNEQFF. CDR3 nucleotides: TGTGCCAGCAGCCCTAGGCTAGCGGGAGGGCCGCCTGACAATGAGCAGTTCTTC. This sequence joins TRBV21-1 and TRBJ2-1; whether TRBD2, the table's D call, matches the DNA was not checked. TRBV21-1 is reported as a pseudogene. CDR3 length: 18 residues.

The rearrangement uses TRBV4-2 and TRBJ2-5; 12 positions agree with TRBD2. The CDR3 spans 17 residues. V shed 3 bases and J 2 bases; nucleotides not matched to a gene: 7. The germline V gene has CDR1 LGHNA and CDR2 YNFKEQ. CDR3 loop: CASSQGGTSGSQETQYF. The CDR3 nucleotides read TGTGCCAGCAGCCAGGGAGGGACTAGCGGGTCACAAGAGACCCAGTACTTC.

The V call is TRBV6-1, the J call TRBJ2-1, with 9 bases fitting TRBD2. Germline V gene lookup returns CDR1 MNHNS and CDR2 SASEGT. Germline trimming cut 3 bases from V and 8 bases from J; bases unmatched to any gene: 5. The length of the CDR3 is 14 residues. The CDR3 region is CASSELIAGDEQFF. The CDR3 coding sequence is TGTGCCAGCAGTGAGTTGATAGCGGGGGATGAGCAGTTCTTC.

J is TRBJ2-1 and V is TRBV19; a weak D match, TRBD2 (6 bases). This CDR3 comprises 15 residues. Germline assignment: CDR1 LNHDA and CDR2 SQIVND (reference sequence). The V gene lost 5 bases and the J gene lost 0 bases, with 11 bases spanning the gap. CDR3 sequence reads: CASSPHGSSYNEQFF. CDR3 in DNA: TGTGCCAGTAGTCCTCACGGGAGCTCCTACAATGAGCAGTTCTTC.

V is TRBV5-1 and J is TRBJ1-1; perhaps TRBD1 as D (5 bases). CDR1 is SGHRS, CDR2 YFSETQ, per germline. V shed 5 bases and J shed 5 bases, with 7 bases lying between them. This CDR3 contains 11 residues. The CDR3 sequence: CASRQETEAFF. Written as DNA, the CDR3 is TGCGCCAGCAGACAGGAAACTGAAGCTTTCTTT.

The genes are TRBV11-2 and TRBJ2-1; D gene uncertain. V lost 1 base to trimming and J lost 8 bases, with 6 bases between them. Germline CDR1 is SGHAT and CDR2 is FQNNGV. The CDR3 runs to 12 residues. The CDR3 loop is CASSLGWDEQFF. The CDR3, as DNA: TGTGCCAGCAGCTTAGGCTGGGATGAGCAGTTCTTC.

This clone showed up just once. The chain is built from TRBV19 and TRBJ1-5; no clear D gene. The germline V gene encodes CDR1 LNHDA and CDR2 SQIVND (reference sequence). The CDR3 covers 12 residues. Trimming left V 3 bases short and J 6 bases short, with 6 bases between. The CDR3 here is CASSINFQPQHF. In DNA form, the CDR3 reads TGTGCCAGTAGTATTAATTTTCAGCCCCAGCATTTT.